This T cell receptor beta chain was found in a study of cytomegalovirus exposure and HLA in healthy donors. Study-level background: The early release's HLA-typed donors yielded approximately 85 million unique TCRs.

Notes on the study in general: A later analysis reportedly found that, within productive TCRs, an Asian-associated ancestry cluster had fewer N-insertions than the mean observed across the approximately 670 donors.

With 60 Vbeta and 13 Jbeta primers, the PCR was carried out. Produced via immunoSEQ multiplex PCR; TCRdb's table is partial and in-frame only. This repertoire shows approximately 150,000 clones, 82% found once; its top ten account for about 3.4%. On this clone itself: Its antigen remains unknown.

The V gene's germline CDR1 is MNHNS and CDR2 SASEGT. Trimming stripped 0 bases from V and 7 bases from J, with 15 bases between. The CDR3 covers 15 residues. The sample consisted of PBMCs. The rearrangement joins TRBV6-1 to TRBJ2-5; perhaps TRBD2 as D (5 bases). This receptor was taken from a male donor in good health and CMV-seronegative. CDR3 DNA: TGTGCCAGCAGTGAAGCGCTTCGGGCCCGGGGGACCCAGTACTTC. Translating it yields CASSEALRARGTQYF.